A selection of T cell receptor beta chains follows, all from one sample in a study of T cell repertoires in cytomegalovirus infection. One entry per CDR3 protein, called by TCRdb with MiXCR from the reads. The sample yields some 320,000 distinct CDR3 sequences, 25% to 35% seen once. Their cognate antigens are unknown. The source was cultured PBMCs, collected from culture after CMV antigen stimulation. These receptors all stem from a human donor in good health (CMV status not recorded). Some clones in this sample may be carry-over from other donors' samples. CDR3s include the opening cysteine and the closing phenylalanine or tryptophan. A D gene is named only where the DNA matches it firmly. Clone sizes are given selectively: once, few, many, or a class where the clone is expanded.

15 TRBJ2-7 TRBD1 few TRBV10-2 TGCGCCAGCAGGACCGGGACAGGGAACGCATACGAGCAGTACTTC CASRTGTGNAYEQYF
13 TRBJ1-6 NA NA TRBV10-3 TGTGCCATCAGGGCCAGGGAGAATTCACCCCTCCACTTT CAIRARENSPLHF
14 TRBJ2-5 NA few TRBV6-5 TGTGCCAGCAGTTACTCGAGGGCGATCCGGACCCAGTACTTC CASSYSRAIRTQYF
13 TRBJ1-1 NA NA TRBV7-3 TGTGCCAGCAGCCGGACGGAAGATACTGAAGCTTTCTTT CASSRTEDTEAFF
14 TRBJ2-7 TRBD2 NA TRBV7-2 TGTGCCAGCAGCTTCGGACTAGCATCCTACGAGCAGTACTTC CASSFGLASYEQYF
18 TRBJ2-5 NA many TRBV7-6 TGTGCCAGCAGCTTAGTAGGCTTCGGGGCCCGCAAAAAAGAGACCCAGTACTTC CASSLVGFGARKKETQYF
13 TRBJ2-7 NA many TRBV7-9 TGTGCCAGCAGCCCCAGTTCTGGATACGAGCAGTACTTC CASSPSSGYEQYF
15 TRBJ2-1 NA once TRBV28 TGTGCCAGCAGTCCGGACTCGACCCACTACAATGAGCAGTTCTTC CASSPDSTHYNEQFF
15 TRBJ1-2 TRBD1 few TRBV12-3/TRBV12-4 TGTGCCAGCAGTTGGACAGGAGATAAAAATAATGGCTACACCTTC CASSWTGDKNNGYTF
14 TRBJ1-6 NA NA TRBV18 TGTGCCAGCTCCAGGGTCCGGGGGAATTCACCCCTCCACTTT CASSRVRGNSPLHF
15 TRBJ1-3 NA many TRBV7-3 TGTGCCAGCAGCTTGATGGGTTCCTCTGGAAACACCATATATTTT CASSLMGSSGNTIYF
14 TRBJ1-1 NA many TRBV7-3 TGTGCCAGCAGCTTAGGGGGAGGGGGCACTGAAGCTTTCTTT CASSLGGGGTEAFF
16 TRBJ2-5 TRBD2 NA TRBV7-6 TGTGCTAGCAGCTTAGCTAGCGGGAGGGCAGGAGAGACCCAGTACTTC CASSLASGRAGETQYF
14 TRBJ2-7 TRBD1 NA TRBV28 TGTGCCAGCATCCGACAGGGCTACGGCTACGAGCAGTACTTC CASIRQGYGYEQYF
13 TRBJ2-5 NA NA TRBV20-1 TGCAGTGCTAGAGCGGCAGGGAGGGAGACCCAGTACTTC CSARAAGRETQYF
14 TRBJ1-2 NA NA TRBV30 TGTGCCTGGAGTGTACAATTGGATAACTATGGCTACACCTTC CAWSVQLDNYGYTF
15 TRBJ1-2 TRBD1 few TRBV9 TGTGCCAGCAGCACCAGACAGGGGTACATCTATGGCTACACCTTC CASSTRQGYIYGYTF
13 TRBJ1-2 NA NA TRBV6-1 TGTGCCAGCAGTGAATGGGCTGTCTATGGCTACACCTTC CASSEWAVYGYTF
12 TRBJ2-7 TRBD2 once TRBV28 TGTGCCAGCAGCGGACTAGCCGTCGAGCAGTACTTC CASSGLAVEQYF
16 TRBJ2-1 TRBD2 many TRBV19 TGTGCCAGTAGTACCCCTAGCGGGAGGCGGTACAATGAGCAGTTCTTC CASSTPSGRRYNEQFF
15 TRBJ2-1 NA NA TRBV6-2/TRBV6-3 TGTGCCAGCAGGAGAGTTGAGAGCTCCTACAATGAGCAGTTCTTC CASRRVESSYNEQFF
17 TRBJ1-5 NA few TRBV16 TGTGCCAGCAGCCGTAGATGGGGGGCAGGGAGAAATCAGCCCCAGCATTTT CASSRRWGAGRNQPQHF
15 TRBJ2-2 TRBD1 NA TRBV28 TGTGCCAGCAACACCCAACAGGGGGTCACCGGGGAGCTGTTTTTT CASNTQQGVTGELFF
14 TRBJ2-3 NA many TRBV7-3 TGTGCCAGCAGCCCCGGGCCATACACAGATACGCAGTATTTT CASSPGPYTDTQYF
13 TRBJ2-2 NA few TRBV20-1 TGCAGTGCTAGAGAGGGTAGCACCGGGGAGCTGTTTTTT CSAREGSTGELFF
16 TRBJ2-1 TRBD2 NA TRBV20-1 TGCAGTGCTAGAGAGTTTCTAGCGGGAGACAGCAATGAGCAGTTCTTC CSAREFLAGDSNEQFF
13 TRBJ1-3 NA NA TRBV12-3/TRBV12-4 TGTGCCAGCACACCACACCTCGGAAACACCATATATTTT CASTPHLGNTIYF
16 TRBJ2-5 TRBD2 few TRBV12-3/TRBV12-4 TGTGCCAGCACTGATAGCGGGAGCCAAGGGCGGGGGACCCAGTACTTC CASTDSGSQGRGTQYF
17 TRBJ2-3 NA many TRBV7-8 TGTGCCAGCAGACCTATCGATAGACGCGAGGACACAGATACGCAGTATTTT CASRPIDRREDTDTQYF
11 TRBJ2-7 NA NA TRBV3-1 TGTGCCAGCAGCCCGCCCCAAGAGCAGTACTTC CASSPPQEQYF
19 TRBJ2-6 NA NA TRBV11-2 TGTGCCAGCAGCTTAGCGCAAGGGTTAAGGGGCTCTGGGGCCAACGTCCTGACTTTC CASSLAQGLRGSGANVLTF